This entry lists 14 T cell receptor beta chains sequenced from one sample in a study of siplizumab effects on memory and regulatory T cells. Method: immunoSEQ multiplex PCR; TCRdb's copy keeps in-frame clones and lacks some. The table lists some 96,000 clones, approximately 94% of them singletons. Material for sequencing was non-Treg CD4+ T cells sorted from blood. Receptor source: a human donor in good health.

This clone has a single count. V usage is TRBV9 and J usage is TRBJ1-2; tentatively, D is TRBD1 (6 bases). The CDR3 covers 15 residues. Per germline, CDR1 SGDLS and CDR2 YYNGEE. Trimming cost V 4 bases and J 4 bases, with 17 bases left between them. Here the CDR3 DNA reads TGTGCCAGCAGCCCTCAGACAGGTATGGGCTATGGCTACACCTTC. Protein product: CASSPQTGMGYGYTF.

The genes are TRBV27 and TRBJ2-3; 7 bases map to TRBD2. This CDR3 has 12 residues. The junction had 8 bases not matched to a gene; V was cut back by 8 bases and J by 9 bases. Germline V gene lookup returns CDR1 MNHEY and CDR2 SMNVEV (reference sequence). The DNA for the CDR3 is TGTGCCAGCCTAGGACGGGGAGGGACGCAGTATTTT. It is translated as CASLGRGGTQYF.

The chain's CDR3 is CASSIRADRLNEQFF. CDR3 in DNA: TGTGCCAGTAGTATTAGGGCGGACCGACTAAATGAGCAGTTCTTC. The V call is TRBV19, the J call TRBJ2-1; a weak D match, TRBD2 (5 bases). CDR3 length: 15 amino acids. Germline V gene sequence: CDR1 LNHDA, CDR2 SQIVND (reference sequence). Trimming removed 3 bases at V and 7 bases at J, with 16 bases between.

The chain recombines TRBV19 with TRBJ2-2, with 11 bases identical to TRBD2. Per germline, CDR1 LNHDA and CDR2 SQIVND (reference sequence). The V gene end was trimmed by 6 bases and the J gene end by 3 bases; junction bases not matched to a gene: 9. This CDR3 contains 17 residues. The CDR3 is CASSFLAGGLHTGELFF. CDR3 DNA sequence: TGTGCCAGTAGCTTTTTAGCGGGAGGGTTGCACACCGGGGAGCTGTTTTTT.

V is TRBV4-1 and J is TRBJ2-5; no firm D call. V lost 3 bases, J lost 3 bases, and 14 bases lay in between. CDR1 and CDR2 (germline): MGHRA, YSYEKL. This CDR3 is 15 amino acids long. In nucleotides, the CDR3 is TGCGCCAGCAGCCAGTCCGGTGGTGCTAAAGAGACCCAGTACTTC. Encoded protein: CASSQSGGAKETQYF.

The chain recombines TRBV11-2 with TRBJ2-5, with D hard to call. V lost 0 bases and J 2 bases, leaving 7 bases between the germline ends. This CDR3 is 14 amino acids long. From germline, CDR1 is SGHAT and CDR2 FQNNGV. The CDR3 DNA is TGTGCCAGCAGCTTAGAGACATCGCAAGAGACCCAGTACTTC. As protein: CASSLETSQETQYF.

In this sample, this clone turned up once. The chain's CDR3 is CASSQDIPAGANVLTF. Written as DNA, the CDR3 is TGTGCCAGCAGCCAAGATATACCCGCGGGGGCCAACGTCCTGACTTTC. The gene calls are TRBV4-2 and TRBJ2-6; the D is unclear. The CDR3 contains 16 residues. CDR1 and CDR2 (germline): LGHNA, YNFKEQ. V was shortened by 0 bases and J by 4 bases, with 10 bases between the two germline ends.

This chain connects TRBV7-9 to TRBJ2-1; the match to TRBD2 covers 10 bases. The germline V gene encodes CDR1 SEHNR and CDR2 FQNEAQ (reference sequence). J lost 4 bases, V lost 5 bases, and 8 bases had no gene match. There are 16 residues in the CDR3. The CDR3: CASSRFSGRRYNEQFF. The CDR3 region has the DNA TGTGCCAGCAGCAGATTTAGCGGGAGGCGGTACAATGAGCAGTTCTTC.

The chain links TRBV2 to TRBJ2-1, with TRBD2 matching 7 bases. The CDR3 totals 13 residues. With V trimmed by 6 bases and J by 8 bases, 7 bases remained unmatched. Germline CDR1 reads SNHLY; CDR2 reads FYNNEI. The CDR3 DNA follows: TGTGCCAGCAGAGCGGGCGGGAGAGATGAGCAGTTCTTC. Protein sequence: CASRAGGRDEQFF.

This clone was picked up one time. The V gene is TRBV19, the J gene TRBJ2-7, with D possibly TRBD1 on 6 matching bases. Germline CDR1 is LNHDA and CDR2 is SQIVND (reference sequence). The V and J ends lost 5 bases and 1 base respectively, with 12 bases between them. The CDR3 totals 14 residues. The CDR3, as DNA: TGTGCCAGTAGTGCAGGGGTTGTATCCTACGAGCAGTACTTC. Translated: CASSAGVVSYEQYF.

This clone is a singleton in its sample. V and J are TRBV5-5 and TRBJ2-2; D ambiguous. This CDR3 contains 13 residues. Germline CDR1 SGHKS, CDR2 YYEKEE (reference sequence). Trimming removed 0 bases at V and 1 base at J, with 1 base between. The CDR3 loop is CASSLVNTGELFF. DNA for the CDR3: TGTGCCAGCAGCTTGGTGAACACCGGGGAGCTGTTTTTT.

This clone came up once. The chain recombines TRBV6-1 with TRBJ2-5; 7 nucleotides agree with TRBD1. Germline CDR1 MNHNS, CDR2 SASEGT. This CDR3 spans 15 amino acids. The V segment lost 7 bases and the J segment 2 bases; nucleotides outside the gene matches: 10. CDR3 DNA sequence: TGTGCCAGCAAATCTACAGGGGCCTCACAAGAGACCCAGTACTTC. Translating gives CASKSTGASQETQYF.

The V gene is TRBV27, the J gene TRBJ1-4; TRBD1 might be the D (6 bases). Germline V gene data show CDR1 as MNHEY and CDR2 as SMNVEV (reference sequence). V dropped 6 bases and J dropped 8 bases, with 7 bases sitting between them. This CDR3 is built from 11 residues. CDR3 loop: CASRGAEKLFF. CDR3 sequence (DNA): TGTGCCAGCAGGGGGGCGGAAAAACTGTTTTTT. Supplemented by reference TRBV27 and TRBJ1-4, the full variable domain reads EAQVTQNPRYLITVTGKKLTVTCSQNMNHEYMSWYRQDPGLGLRQIYYSMNVEVTDKGDVPEGYKVSRKEKRNFPLILESPSPNQTSLYFCASRGAEKLFFGSGTQLSVL.

V and J are TRBV2 and TRBJ2-3; no clear D gene. CDR3 length: 16 amino acids. The V gene's germline CDR1 is SNHLY and CDR2 FYNNEI. V was cut by 6 bases and J by 1 base, with 17 bases left in between. DNA for the CDR3: TGTGCCAGCAGCCCACCCGTGGGGTCTGGCACAGATACGCAGTATTTT. Amino acid sequence: CASSPPVGSGTDTQYF.